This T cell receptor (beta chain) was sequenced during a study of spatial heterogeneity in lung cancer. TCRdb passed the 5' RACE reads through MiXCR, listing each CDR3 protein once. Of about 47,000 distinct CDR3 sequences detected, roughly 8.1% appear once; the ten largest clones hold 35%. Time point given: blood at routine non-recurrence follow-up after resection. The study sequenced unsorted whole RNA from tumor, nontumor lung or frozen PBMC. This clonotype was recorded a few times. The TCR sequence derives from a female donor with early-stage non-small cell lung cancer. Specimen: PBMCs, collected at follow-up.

The CDR3 loop is CASSTDRGLPYEQYF. The CDR3 nucleotides read TGTGCCAGCAGCACAGACAGGGGGCTCCCCTACGAGCAGTACTTC. The genes are TRBV6-5 and TRBJ2-7, with 10 positions matching TRBD1. Germline V gene lookup returns CDR1 MNHEY and CDR2 SVGAGI. The CDR3 length is 15 residues. V lost 6 bases and J lost 2; bases outside the gene matches: 7.